This passage covers 22 T cell receptor beta chains from one sample sequenced in a study of blood T cell repertoires in COVID-19. Sequencing was performed with immunoSEQ multiplex PCR; in TCRdb, only in-frame clones are kept and a portion is missing. The table has approximately 130,000 clones, 75% to 90% seen once. The sample consisted of PBMCs or T cells enriched from blood (not recorded which). These receptors were taken from a young man who had recovered from COVID-19.

This clone was seen just once. J is TRBJ2-4 and V is TRBV24-1; the D gene is possibly TRBD2 (7 bases). CDR3 size: 14 residues. Germline V gives CDR1 KGHDR, CDR2 SFDVKD. V was trimmed by 7 bases and J by 0 bases, leaving 9 bases between them. The CDR3 DNA reads as TGTGCCACCAGGGGAGGGGGAGCCAAAAACATTCAGTACTTC. This codes for CATRGGGAKNIQYF.

The rearrangement joins TRBV5-5 to TRBJ2-7; the D is unclear. Germline V gene data show CDR1 as SGHKS and CDR2 as YYEKEE (reference sequence). Trimming took 4 bases from V and 3 from J, leaving 5 bases between them. This CDR3 comprises 11 residues. The CDR3 DNA follows: TGTGCCAGCAGCAGCGTCTACGAGCAGTACTTC. Protein sequence: CASSSVYEQYF.

This sequence joins TRBV5-1 and TRBJ2-2; TRBD2 aligns across 13 bases. This CDR3 is built from 17 residues. V shed 6 bases, J shed 0 bases, and the junction held 5 bases outside the gene matches. Germline-derived CDR1 and CDR2 are SGHRS and YFSETQ. CDR3 in DNA: TGCGCCAGCACTCGACTAGCGGGGGGAGCGAACACCGGGGAGCTGTTTTTT. Residues: CASTRLAGGANTGELFF.

The chain links TRBV27 to TRBJ2-3; D may be TRBD1 (6 bases). V was shortened by 6 bases and J by 0 bases, with 10 bases between the two germline ends. The length of the CDR3 is 14 residues. The germline CDR1 and CDR2 sequences are MNHEY and SMNVEV (reference sequence). This CDR3 reads CASRPTGSTDTQYF. The CDR3, as DNA: TGTGCCAGCAGGCCGACAGGAAGCACAGATACGCAGTATTTT.

V usage is TRBV2 and J usage is TRBJ2-3; 11 nucleotides line up with TRBD2. V dropped 6 bases and J dropped 1; count of bases not matched to a gene: 3. This CDR3 spans 15 amino acids. Germline CDR1 is SNHLY and CDR2 is FYNNEI. CDR3 in DNA: TGTGCCAGCAGCCTAGCGGGGGGAGGCACAGATACGCAGTATTTT. It codes for CASSLAGGGTDTQYF.

V and J are TRBV6-5 and TRBJ2-5; 8 bases fit TRBD2. Germline CDR1 MNHEY, CDR2 SVGAGI. This CDR3 spans 13 amino acids. Trimming took 7 bases from V and 4 from J; bases not matched to a gene: 5. In DNA, the CDR3 is TGTGCCAGCACAAGCGGGAGACCAGAGACCCAGTACTTC. As protein: CASTSGRPETQYF.

The V gene is TRBV4-1, the J gene TRBJ2-5, with TRBD2 identical over 12 bases. This CDR3 has 17 amino acids. V was clipped by 2 bases and J by 1 base; unmatched bases: 5. Germline V CDR1 and CDR2: MGHRA, YSYEKL. The CDR3 is CASSQRGLAGPQETQYF. The DNA for the CDR3 is TGCGCCAGCAGCCAACGGGGACTAGCGGGCCCCCAAGAGACCCAGTACTTC.

The rearrangement joins TRBV5-5 to TRBJ1-4; D unresolved. This CDR3 contains 12 residues. Germline CDR1 SGHKS, CDR2 YYEKEE (reference sequence). The V end lost 4 bases, the J end lost 6 bases, and 7 bases lay between the germline ends. The CDR3 DNA is TGTGCCAGCAGCCGAGGAGATGAAAAACTGTTTTTT. Its translation is CASSRGDEKLFF.

V is TRBV7-9 and J is TRBJ2-1, with D unresolved. Germline CDR1 reads SEHNR; CDR2 reads FQNEAQ (reference sequence). V lost 3 bases and J 0 bases, leaving 9 bases between the germline ends. CDR3 length: 15 amino acids. CDR3 nucleotide sequence: TGTGCCAGCAGCTTTGACTTTTACTCCTACAATGAGCAGTTCTTC. Its protein is CASSFDFYSYNEQFF.

The J gene is TRBJ2-1, the V gene TRBV6-1; weak D call: TRBD2 (5 bases). Trimming stripped 1 base from V and 3 bases from J, with 10 bases between. Germline V gene sequence: CDR1 MNHNS, CDR2 SASEGT. CDR3 length: 15 residues. The DNA of the CDR3 is TGTGCCAGCAGTGAAGGGACGGGGAGCTACAATGAGCAGTTCTTC. This sequence encodes CASSEGTGSYNEQFF.

J is TRBJ2-7 and V is TRBV6-5, with 8 positions matching TRBD1. The CDR3 length is 15 residues. Germline V CDR1 and CDR2: MNHEY, SVGAGI. V lost 7 bases, J lost 0 bases, and 8 bases stayed unmatched. CDR3 coding DNA: TGTGCCAGCACCAGGACAGGGCAAAGCTCCTACGAGCAGTACGTC. It is translated as CASTRTGQSSYEQYV.

About this clone: Other DNA sequences of this sample code for an identical CDR3. V and J are TRBV11-2 and TRBJ2-2; 11 bases are shared with TRBD2. The V and J ends lost 5 bases and 1 base, in that order; junction bases with no gene match: 3. This CDR3 has 16 amino acids. In germline, CDR1 is SGHAT, CDR2 FQNNGV. The CDR3 DNA reads TGTGCCAGCAGCCCGCTAGCGGGAGGGAACACCGGGGAGCTGTTTTTT. This sequence encodes CASSPLAGGNTGELFF.

This clone was counted a single time. The chain carries TRBV4-1 and TRBJ2-3, with no clear D. Trimming removed 2 bases from V and 0 bases from J, with 6 bases in between. Germline values: CDR1 MGHRA, CDR2 YSYEKL. The CDR3 is 14 amino acids. CDR3 coding DNA: TGCGCCAGCAGCCAAAGCTGGAGCACAGATACGCAGTATTTT. This codes for CASSQSWSTDTQYF.

The chain recombines TRBV19 with TRBJ1-2, with D unresolved. The CDR3 length is 14 residues. Trimming left V 1 base short and J 4 bases short, with 10 bases between. Germline values: CDR1 LNHDA, CDR2 SQIVND (reference sequence). CDR3 loop: CASSIGPTGYGYTF. Written as DNA, the CDR3 is TGTGCCAGTAGTATAGGACCGACGGGCTATGGCTACACCTTC.

The chain employs TRBV7-3 and TRBJ2-1; 10 positions match TRBD2. Germline CDR1 reads SGHTA; CDR2 reads FQGTGA. The CDR3 length is 15 residues. Trimming removed 5 bases from V and 2 bases from J; junction bases left unmatched: 3. CDR3 region: CASSPLAGAYNEQFF. CDR3 coding DNA: TGTGCCAGCAGCCCTCTAGCGGGAGCCTACAATGAGCAGTTCTTC.

This clone appeared once. This chain connects TRBV12-3 or TRBV12-4 to TRBJ1-6, with D maybe TRBD1 (6 bases). The CDR3 is 12 amino acids. The V and J ends lost 6 bases and 10 bases respectively, with 10 bases between them. The CDR3 DNA sequence: TGTGCCAGCAGATCGACAGGATCACCCCTCCACTTT. Its protein product is CASRSTGSPLHF.

V usage is TRBV19 and J usage is TRBJ1-1; 10 bases match TRBD1. The ends lost 4 bases at V and 1 base at J; junction bases unmatched: 6. This CDR3 has 16 residues. Germline V gene data show CDR1 as LNHDA and CDR2 as SQIVND (reference sequence). In DNA, the CDR3 is TGTGCCAGTAGTACAGGGACAGGGGCACCGAACACTGAAGCTTTCTTT. Translated, it gives CASSTGTGAPNTEAFF. Full variable domain (remainder filled in from reference TRBV19 and TRBJ1-1): DGGITQSPKYLFRKEGQNVTLSCEQNLNHDAMYWYRQDPGQGLRLIYYSQIVNDFQKGDIAEGYSVSREKKESFPLTVTSAQKNPTAFYLCASSTGTGAPNTEAFFGQGTRLTVV.

The chain is built from TRBV11-2 and TRBJ1-1, with TRBD1 matching 11 bases. V shed 0 bases and J 1 base; nucleotides not matched to a gene: 1. The length of the CDR3 is 16 residues. Looked up from germline, CDR1 is SGHAT and CDR2 is FQNNGV. CDR3 sequence reads: CASSLDGTGGNTEAFF. For the CDR3, the DNA is TGTGCCAGCAGCTTAGATGGGACAGGGGGGAACACTGAAGCTTTCTTT.

This chain connects TRBV24-1 to TRBJ2-1, with D unclear. CDR3 length: 11 residues. Trimming left V 4 bases short and J 7 bases short, with 4 bases between. Germline CDR1 is KGHDR and CDR2 is SFDVKD. CDR3 residues: CATSDLNEQFF. Here the CDR3 DNA reads TGTGCCACCAGTGACCTTAATGAGCAGTTCTTC.

V is TRBV5-1 and J is TRBJ2-4, with unresolved D. Per the germline V gene, CDR1 is SGHRS and CDR2 is YFSETQ. This CDR3 is built from 14 residues. V was trimmed by 0 bases and J by 2 bases, leaving 6 bases between them. The CDR3 DNA is TGCGCCAGCAGCTTGGGCGGAACCAAAAACATTCAGTACTTC. Translation gives CASSLGGTKNIQYF.

The chain is built from TRBV13 and TRBJ2-5, with 8 nucleotides matching TRBD1. This CDR3 comprises 14 residues. Germline V gives CDR1 PRHDT, CDR2 FYEKMQ (reference sequence). V dropped 4 bases and J dropped 4; count of bases not matched to a gene: 5. CDR3 region: CASSSRGTGETQYF. The CDR3 nucleotides read TGTGCCAGCAGCTCCCGGGGGACAGGAGAGACCCAGTACTTC.

V is TRBV5-4 and J is TRBJ2-7; D possibly corresponds to TRBD2 (6 bases). V was cut by 3 bases and J by 5 bases, with 18 bases left in between. Germline V gene sequence: CDR1 SGHNT, CDR2 YYREEE (reference sequence). There are 15 residues in the CDR3. The CDR3, as DNA: TGTGCCAGCAGCTCCCGTGTGGGGGGACGTAACGAGCAGTACTTC. Its translation is CASSSRVGGRNEQYF.